The clone carrying this TCR beta chain appeared a few times. What it binds is not known. This specimen belongs to a study of T-cell reconstitution after alpha-beta-depleted transplantation in children. The V end lost 5 bases, the J end lost 1 base, and 11 bases lay between the germline ends. The length of the CDR3 is 13 residues. In germline, CDR1 is GTSNPN, CDR2 SVGIG (reference sequence). The library targeted TCRbeta and was prepared with unique molecular identifiers. Each CDR3 protein is one row after TCRdb ran MiXCR on the PCR reads. The data show 17,000 or so distinct CDR3 sequences, around 12% seen once. Study-level findings and limits: Once a year had passed after transplant, T-cell counts and diversity came mostly from newly produced T cells. Several hundred rapidly expanded clones from non-depleted graft cells reportedly supplied alpha-beta T cells about two months post-transplant. At day 60, the high TCRbeta diversity found in some patients originated from recipient T cells and thymic progenitors that had survived.

This clonotype was sampled from a boy under three years old who had a stem cell transplant for Wiskott-Aldrich syndrome, so the T cells may come from the graft donor. The sequencing here drew on PBMCs, mostly from graft donor cells, taken 180 days after TCRalphabeta/CD19-depleted stem cell transplant. V usage is TRBV30 and J usage is TRBJ1-1, with D maybe TRBD1 (5 bases). The CDR3 nucleotides read TGTGCCTGGGCCCCTACAGGGAACACTGAAGCTTTCTTT. Protein product: CAWAPTGNTEAFF.